The entry that follows covers one TCR beta chain sequence. This record belongs to a study of blood T cell repertoires in COVID-19. Study-level background: Samples of COVID-19 (acute and convalescent) were obtained from the United States, Italy and Spain.

CDR3 size: 15 residues. The germline CDR1 and CDR2 sequences are MNHEY and SVGEGT. V lost 0 bases to trimming and J lost 2 bases, with 11 bases between them. In the original processing: By means of reference gene primer amplification, nucleated cell counts were estimated. Here immunoSEQ multiplex PCR was the method, and the copy in TCRdb shows in-frame clones only, minus some. V and J calls and clone size are those listed in that table; D and trimming were worked out from the DNA. There are around 150,000 clones in the sample; roughly 84% occur only once, and about a tenth lies in the top ten. The origin of this receptor is a woman of 80 years or more with active or convalescent COVID-19. The V and J genes are TRBV6-2 or TRBV6-3 and TRBJ2-7; D call uncertain. Material: peripheral blood. CDR3 coding DNA: TGTGCCAGCAGTTACTCCCTATCGTACGCCTACGAGCAGTACTTC. It yields the protein CASSYSLSYAYEQYF.